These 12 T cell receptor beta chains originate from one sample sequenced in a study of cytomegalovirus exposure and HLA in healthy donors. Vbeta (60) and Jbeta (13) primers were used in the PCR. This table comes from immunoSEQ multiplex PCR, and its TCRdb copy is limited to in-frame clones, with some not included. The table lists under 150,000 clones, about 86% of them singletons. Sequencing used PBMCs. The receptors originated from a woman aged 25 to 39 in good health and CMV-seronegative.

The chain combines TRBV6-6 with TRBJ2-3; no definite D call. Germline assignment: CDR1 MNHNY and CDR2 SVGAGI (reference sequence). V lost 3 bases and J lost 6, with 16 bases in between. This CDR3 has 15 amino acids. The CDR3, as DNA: TGTGCCAGCAGTTATTGGTCTGAGGCTGCGGATACGCAGTATTTT. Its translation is CASSYWSEAADTQYF.

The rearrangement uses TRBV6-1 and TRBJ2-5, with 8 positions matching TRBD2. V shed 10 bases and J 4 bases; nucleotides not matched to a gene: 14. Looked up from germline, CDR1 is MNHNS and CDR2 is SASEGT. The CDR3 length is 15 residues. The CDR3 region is CATTNARGGGETQYF. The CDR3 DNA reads TGTGCCACTACAAACGCTCGGGGGGGCGGAGAGACCCAGTACTTC.

CDR3: CATSPPRQGRSTDTQYF. The CDR3 DNA follows: TGTGCCACCAGCCCCCCACGGCAGGGGCGCAGCACAGATACGCAGTATTTT. The rearrangement joins TRBV15 to TRBJ2-3, with D maybe TRBD1 (6 bases). Germline assignment: CDR1 LNHNV and CDR2 YYDKDF (reference sequence). The CDR3 extends over 17 amino acids. Trimming stripped 5 bases from V and 0 bases from J, with 18 bases between.

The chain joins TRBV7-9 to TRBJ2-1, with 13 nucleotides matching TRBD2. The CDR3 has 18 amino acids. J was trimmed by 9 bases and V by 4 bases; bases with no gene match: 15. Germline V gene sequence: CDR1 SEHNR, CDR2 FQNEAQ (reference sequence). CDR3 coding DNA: TGTGCCAGCAGCTCCACCCTGGCACTAGCGGGAGGGGTGGCTGAGCAGTTCTTC. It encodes CASSSTLALAGGVAEQFF. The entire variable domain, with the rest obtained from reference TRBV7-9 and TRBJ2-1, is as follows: DTGVSQNPRHKITKRGQNVTFRCDPISEHNRLYWYRQTLGQGPEFLTYFQNEAQLEKSRLLSDRFSAERPKGSFSTLEIQRTEQGDSAMYLCASSSTLALAGGVAEQFFGPGTRLTVL.

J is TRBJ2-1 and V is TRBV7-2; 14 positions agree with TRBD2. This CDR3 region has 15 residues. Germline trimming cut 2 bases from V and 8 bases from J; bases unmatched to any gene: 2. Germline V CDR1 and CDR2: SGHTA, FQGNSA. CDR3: CASSLRLAGGYEQFF. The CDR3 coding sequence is TGTGCCAGCAGCTTAAGACTAGCGGGAGGGTATGAGCAGTTCTTC.

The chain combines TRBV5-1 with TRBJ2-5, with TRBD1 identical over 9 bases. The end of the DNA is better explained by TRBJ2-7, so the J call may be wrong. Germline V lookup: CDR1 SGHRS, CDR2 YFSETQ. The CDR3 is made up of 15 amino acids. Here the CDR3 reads CASSQGQGIPYEQYF. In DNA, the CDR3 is TGCGCCAGCAGCCAGGGACAGGGCATACCCTACGAGCAGTACTTC.

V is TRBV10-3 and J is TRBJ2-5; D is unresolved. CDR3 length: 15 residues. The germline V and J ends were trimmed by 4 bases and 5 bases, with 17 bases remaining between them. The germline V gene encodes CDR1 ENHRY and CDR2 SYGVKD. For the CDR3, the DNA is TGTGCCATCAGTGGGCCCCCCCCTAGTTCGGAGACCCAGTACTTC. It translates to CAISGPPPSSETQYF.

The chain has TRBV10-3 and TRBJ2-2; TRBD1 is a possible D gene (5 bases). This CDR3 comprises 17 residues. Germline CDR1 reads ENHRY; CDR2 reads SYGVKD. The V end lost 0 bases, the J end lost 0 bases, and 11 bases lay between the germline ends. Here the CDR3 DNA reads TGTGCCATCAGTGAGTCGAGAGACAGTCCGAACACCGGGGAGCTGTTTTTT. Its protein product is CAISESRDSPNTGELFF.

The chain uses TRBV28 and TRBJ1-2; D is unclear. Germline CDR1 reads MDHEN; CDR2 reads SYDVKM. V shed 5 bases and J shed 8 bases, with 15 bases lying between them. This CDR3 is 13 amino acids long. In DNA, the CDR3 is TGTGCCAGCAGTCCTGGGCCGCCGCAGGGCTACACCTTC. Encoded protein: CASSPGPPQGYTF.

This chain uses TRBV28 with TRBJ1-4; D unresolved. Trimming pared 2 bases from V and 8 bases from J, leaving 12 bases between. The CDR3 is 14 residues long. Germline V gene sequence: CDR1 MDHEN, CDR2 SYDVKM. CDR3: CASSLSHTREKLFF. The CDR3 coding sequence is TGTGCCAGCAGTTTAAGTCACACAAGAGAAAAACTGTTTTTT.

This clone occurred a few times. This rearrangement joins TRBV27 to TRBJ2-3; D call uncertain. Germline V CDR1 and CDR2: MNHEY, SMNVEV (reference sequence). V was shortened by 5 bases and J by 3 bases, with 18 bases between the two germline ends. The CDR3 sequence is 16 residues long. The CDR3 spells CASSLVGFSGTDTQYF. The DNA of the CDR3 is TGTGCCAGCAGTCTGGTAGGCTTTTCGGGTACAGATACGCAGTATTTT.

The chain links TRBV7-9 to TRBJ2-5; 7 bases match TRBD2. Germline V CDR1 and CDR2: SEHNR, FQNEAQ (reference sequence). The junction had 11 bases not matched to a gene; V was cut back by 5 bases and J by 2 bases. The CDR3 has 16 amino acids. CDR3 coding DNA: TGTGCCAGCAGCCCGGGGCGGGGGAAATTACAAGAGACCCAGTACTTC. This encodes CASSPGRGKLQETQYF. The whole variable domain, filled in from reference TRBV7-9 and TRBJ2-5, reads DTGVSQNPRHKITKRGQNVTFRCDPISEHNRLYWYRQTLGQGPEFLTYFQNEAQLEKSRLLSDRFSAERPKGSFSTLEIQRTEQGDSAMYLCASSPGRGKLQETQYFGPGTRLLVL.